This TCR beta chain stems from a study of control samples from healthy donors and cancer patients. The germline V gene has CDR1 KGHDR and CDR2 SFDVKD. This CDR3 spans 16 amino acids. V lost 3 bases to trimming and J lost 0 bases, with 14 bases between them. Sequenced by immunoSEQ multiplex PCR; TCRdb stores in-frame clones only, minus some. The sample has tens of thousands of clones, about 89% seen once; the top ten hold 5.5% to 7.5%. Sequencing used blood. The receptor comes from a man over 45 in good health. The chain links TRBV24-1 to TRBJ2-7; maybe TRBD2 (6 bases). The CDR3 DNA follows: TGTGCCACCAGTGATCCGAGTGGGGGGAGCTCCTACGAGCAGTACTTC. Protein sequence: CATSDPSGGSSYEQYF.